Shown below are 12 T cell receptor beta chains from a single sample sequenced in a study of OX40 agonist ivuxolimab in advanced cancers. Sequenced by immunoSEQ multiplex PCR; TCRdb stores in-frame clones only, minus some. Seen here are about 50,000 clones, 80% to 85% observed once, and the top ten hold around 7.1%. Sequencing was performed on CD4+ or CD8+ T cells sorted from blood, taken in a trial of the OX40 agonist ivuxolimab. Source of these receptors: an adult with an advanced solid tumor such as melanoma, head and neck, liver or kidney cancer.

The V call is TRBV4-2, the J call TRBJ2-7; D gene uncertain. From germline, CDR1 is LGHNA and CDR2 YNFKEQ. The CDR3 is 13 amino acids. V lost 1 base and J lost 2, with 6 bases in between. The CDR3 protein is CASSQARAYEQYF. CDR3 DNA: TGTGCCAGCAGCCAAGCCCGAGCCTACGAGCAGTACTTC.

This chain uses TRBV5-5 with TRBJ2-3; 7 bases match TRBD1. The CDR3 is 14 residues long. CDR1 is SGHKS, CDR2 YYEKEE, per germline (reference sequence). The trim removed 4 bases at V and 1 base at J, leaving 3 bases unmatched. In DNA, the CDR3 is TGTGCCAGCAGCACCGGACAGGGCACAGATACGCAGTATTTT. Protein sequence: CASSTGQGTDTQYF.

This sequence joins TRBV10-2 and TRBJ2-1, with D perhaps being TRBD1 or TRBD2 (6 bases each). Germline V CDR1 and CDR2: WSHSY, SAAADI. The CDR3 covers 12 residues. Deletions cut 7 bases from V and 7 bases from J, with 11 bases between. CDR3 DNA sequence: TGCGCCAGCATCAGAGGGGGGAATGAGCAGTTCTTC. This translates into CASIRGGNEQFF.

The chain combines TRBV10-2 with TRBJ1-5, with D possibly TRBD1 on 6 matching bases. Germline values: CDR1 WSHSY, CDR2 SAAADI. The length of the CDR3 is 15 residues. The V end lost 5 bases, the J end lost 4 bases, and 15 bases lay between the germline ends. The CDR3 coding sequence is TGCGCCAGCAGTTTTTCGGGGGCCGTAAATCAGCCCCAGCATTTT. Encoded protein: CASSFSGAVNQPQHF.

V and J are TRBV11-2 and TRBJ1-1; D perhaps matches TRBD1 (5 bases). Trimming took 0 bases from V and 8 from J, leaving 13 bases between them. Germline CDR1 SGHAT, CDR2 FQNNGV. The CDR3 is made up of 14 amino acids. In DNA form, the CDR3 reads TGTGCCAGCAGCTTAGAGGCAGGGTTCACCGAAGCTTTCTTT. This sequence encodes CASSLEAGFTEAFF.

The rearrangement joins TRBV9 to TRBJ2-1; the match to TRBD2 covers 11 bases. This CDR3 comprises 15 residues. J lost 6 bases, V lost 1 base, and 3 bases had no gene match. Germline CDR1 reads SGDLS; CDR2 reads YYNGEE. CDR3 sequence reads: CASSVRLAGLNEQFF. CDR3 DNA sequence: TGTGCCAGCAGCGTAAGACTAGCGGGACTCAATGAGCAGTTCTTC.

The rearrangement links TRBV10-3 to TRBJ1-6; D remains unclear. Trimming left V 2 bases short and J 8 bases short, with 13 bases between. The V gene's germline CDR1 is ENHRY and CDR2 SYGVKD. The CDR3 is made up of 15 amino acids. CDR3 region: CAISEDLGGYSPLHF. CDR3 sequence (DNA): TGTGCCATCAGTGAGGACTTAGGAGGATATTCACCCCTCCACTTT.

The CDR3 DNA reads as TGTGCCAGCACACGGGGGACCACCGGGGAGCTGTTTTTT. It codes for CASTRGTTGELFF. V and J are TRBV25-1 and TRBJ2-2; a possible D gene is TRBD2 (6 bases). The ends were cut back, 7 bases at V and 4 bases at J, with 10 bases in the middle. The CDR3 sequence is 13 residues long. From germline, CDR1 is MGHDK and CDR2 SYGVNS.

The rearrangement uses TRBV6-5 and TRBJ1-2; unclear D gene. The CDR3 spans 11 residues. Germline V gene sequence: CDR1 MNHEY, CDR2 SVGAGI. V was pared by 7 bases and J by 3 bases, with 6 bases between. The CDR3 bases are TGTGCCAGCAAAGACCACTATGGCTACACCTTC. The encoded protein is CASKDHYGYTF.

This clone was observed a handful of times. The V and J genes are TRBV6-6 and TRBJ1-2; D not certain. The germline V gene encodes CDR1 MNHNY and CDR2 SVGAGI (reference sequence). There are 15 residues in the CDR3. V was clipped by 7 bases and J by 0 bases, with 15 bases between them. CDR3 sequence (DNA): TGTGCCAGCAACCCCGGAGGCTCAGCTAACTATGGCTACACCTTC. It specifies CASNPGGSANYGYTF.

The chain carries TRBV2 and TRBJ2-7, with 11 bases identical to TRBD2. Germline V gives CDR1 SNHLY, CDR2 FYNNEI. The CDR3 is 16 residues long. J lost 4 bases, V lost 7 bases, and 12 bases had no gene match. The CDR3 loop is CASMGGASGRKYEQYF. The CDR3 DNA follows: TGTGCCAGCATGGGTGGGGCTAGCGGGAGGAAGTACGAGCAGTACTTC. The full variable domain, completed using reference TRBV2 and TRBJ2-7, is EPEVTQTPSHQVTQMGQEVILRCVPISNHLYFYWYRQILGQKVEFLVSFYNNEISEKSEIFDDQFSVERPDGSNFTLKIRSTKLEDSAMYFCASMGGASGRKYEQYFGPGTRLTVT.

The chain links TRBV5-1 to TRBJ2-7; tentatively, D is TRBD1 (6 bases). The germline V and J ends were trimmed by 4 bases and 2 bases, with 10 bases remaining between them. The CDR3 length is 13 residues. CDR1 and CDR2 (germline): SGHRS, YFSETQ. The CDR3 is CASSTGQTYEQYF. DNA of the CDR3: TGCGCCAGCAGCACCGGACAGACCTACGAGCAGTACTTC.